A selection of T cell receptor beta chains follows, all from one sample in a study of T cell changes during pregnancy in multiple sclerosis. This table comes from immunoSEQ multiplex PCR, and its TCRdb copy is limited to in-frame clones, with some not included. The sample shows 50,000 to 75,000 clones, roughly nine tenths of them seen only once. The source material was peripheral blood, sampled after pregnancy. These TCRs come from a female donor in good health, enrolled as a control in a pregnancy study. The CDR3 runs from the conserved cysteine through the conserved F or W. D genes are given only for firm matches. Some rows have no size entry. The others give once, few or many, or a class for an expanded clone.

CASSEMTGYGYTF,TGTGCCAGCAGTGAAATGACAGGGTATGGCTACACCTTC,TRBJ1-2,NA,TRBD1,TRBV27
CASSQESAGGVSYNEQFF,TGCGCCAGCAGCCAAGAGTCGGCGGGGGGTGTCTCCTACAATGAGCAGTTCTTC,TRBJ2-1,NA,TRBD2,TRBV4-3
CASSPGTSGTDTQYF,TGTGCCAGCAGTCCAGGGACTAGCGGAACAGATACGCAGTATTTT,TRBJ2-3,NA,TRBD2,TRBV27
CASSSSGQKANYGYTF,TGTGCCAGCAGTTCCTCTGGACAGAAAGCTAACTATGGCTACACCTTC,TRBJ1-2,NA,NA,TRBV27
CASSYRESGNTIYF,TGTGCCAGCAGTTATCGGGAGTCTGGAAACACCATATATTTT,TRBJ1-3,NA,NA,TRBV6-5
CSAGGGLTSVDQYF,TGCAGCGCCGGGGGGGGACTGACTTCGGTAGACCAGTACTTC,TRBJ2-5,NA,TRBD2,TRBV29-1
CASSAPGEKLFF,TGTGCCAGCAGCGCCCCGGGTGAAAAACTGTTTTTT,TRBJ1-4,NA,NA,TRBV7-9
CASSQDGDTGELFF,TGCGCCAGCAGCCAGGATGGAGACACCGGGGAGCTGTTTTTT,TRBJ2-2,NA,NA,TRBV4-3
CASSLDRGMETQYF,TGTGCCAGCAGTTTGGACAGGGGGATGGAGACCCAGTACTTC,TRBJ2-5,once,TRBD1,TRBV27
CASSYSDRVETDTQYF,TGTGCCAGCAGTTACTCGGACAGGGTTGAAACAGATACGCAGTATTTT,TRBJ2-3,NA,TRBD1,TRBV6-5
CATSRERGSGYTF,TGTGCCACCAGCAGAGAGAGGGGGTCGGGCTACACCTTC,TRBJ1-2,once,NA,TRBV15
CASSAPGTGDEQYF,TGTGCCAGCAGCGCACCCGGGACAGGGGACGAGCAGTACTTC,TRBJ2-7,NA,TRBD1,TRBV9
CSQRTGAGYTF,TGCAGCCAACGGACAGGGGCTGGCTACACCTTC,TRBJ1-2,NA,TRBD1,TRBV29-1
CASSYSAGAYGYTF,TGTGCCAGCAGTTACTCTGCAGGGGCCTATGGCTACACCTTC,TRBJ1-2,NA,NA,TRBV6-6
CASSGSLAGGPDTQYF,TGTGCCAGCAGTGGATCCCTAGCGGGGGGGCCGGATACGCAGTATTTT,TRBJ2-3,few,TRBD2,TRBV6-4
CASSSQGYFDEQFF,TGTGCCAGCAGCTCCCAGGGGTATTTCGATGAGCAGTTCTTC,TRBJ2-1,once,NA,TRBV11-3
CASSQDLAGGLNEQFF,TGCGCCAGCAGCCAAGATCTAGCGGGGGGGCTTAATGAGCAGTTCTTC,TRBJ2-1,NA,TRBD2,TRBV4-3
CASSILDRNTEAFF,TGTGCCAGTAGTATTTTAGACAGAAACACTGAAGCTTTCTTT,TRBJ1-1,NA,NA,TRBV19
CASSQGRLASPPDTQYF,TGTGCCAGCAGCCAGGGTCGACTAGCCTCGCCCCCAGATACGCAGTATTTT,TRBJ2-3,NA,TRBD2,TRBV4-2
CASSLTVNQPQHF,TGTGCCAGCAGTTTGACAGTTAATCAGCCCCAGCATTTT,TRBJ1-5,NA,NA,TRBV27
CASSGYYREQEKLFF,TGTGCCAGCAGTGGCTACTACAGGGAACAAGAAAAACTGTTTTTT,TRBJ1-4,NA,NA,TRBV25-1
CTSGTSGASTDTQYF,TGCACCAGCGGGACTAGCGGGGCTAGCACAGATACGCAGTATTTT,TRBJ2-3,NA,NA,TRBV1
CASLGYSTEAFF,TGTGCCAGTCTTGGGTACAGCACTGAAGCTTTCTTT,TRBJ1-1,few,NA,TRBV6-5
CASNRGGAKTGELFF,TGTGCCAGCAATCGCGGGGGGGCAAAAACCGGGGAGCTGTTTTTT,TRBJ2-2,NA,TRBD2,TRBV7-3
CASSRQETGQGIGYGYTF,TGCGCCAGCAGCCGCCAAGAAACGGGACAGGGGATAGGCTATGGCTACACCTTC,TRBJ1-2,NA,TRBD1,TRBV4-3
CASSSTGHNTEAFF,TGTGCCAGCAGTTCGACAGGACATAACACTGAAGCTTTCTTT,TRBJ1-1,NA,NA,TRBV28
CASSSTGITDTQYF,TGTGCCAGCAGTTCGACTGGAATCACAGATACGCAGTATTTT,TRBJ2-3,NA,NA,TRBV27
CAASQPSYTF,TGCGCCGCCTCCCAACCTAGCTACACCTTC,TRBJ1-2,NA,NA,TRBV10-1
CASSKGGLQPQHF,TGTGCCAGTAGTAAAGGGGGCCTACAGCCCCAGCATTTT,TRBJ1-5,NA,TRBD1,TRBV19
CASSASGTYGNTIYF,TGTGCCAGCAGCGCTTCCGGGACTTATGGAAACACCATATATTTT,TRBJ1-3,NA,NA,TRBV9